This T cell receptor (beta chain) was recorded in a study of T cells after yellow fever vaccination. The J segment lost 12 bases and the V segment lost 3 bases, leaving 13 bases of the junction unmatched. Germline-derived CDR1 and CDR2 are MGHRA and YSYEKL. CDR3 size: 15 residues. In TCRdb, the 5' RACE reads were re-called with MiXCR into one record per CDR3 protein. The profile shows 400,000 to 450,000 distinct CDR3 sequences, around 20% of them singletons. Study findings and constraints: Some clonotypes were seen in both the CD4 and the CD8 compartments. These made up a small share and likely arose from convergent recombination. Most clones from primary vaccination were detected again post-booster (96% CD4, 88% CD8). It was the secondary response that reached its peak faster, day 5 versus 15, but it was weaker.

As regards this clonotype: What it binds is not known.

This TCR came from a man between 18 and 29 years old who received the YFV17D yellow fever vaccine. The chain joins TRBV4-1 to TRBJ2-1; 8 bases are shared with TRBD1. The specimen comprised PBMCs, sampled before the yellow fever booster vaccination. The CDR3 bases are TGCGCCAGCAGCCACAACTCAGGGGGCTCCCCCGGGCAGTTCTTC. Protein: CASSHNSGGSPGQFF.